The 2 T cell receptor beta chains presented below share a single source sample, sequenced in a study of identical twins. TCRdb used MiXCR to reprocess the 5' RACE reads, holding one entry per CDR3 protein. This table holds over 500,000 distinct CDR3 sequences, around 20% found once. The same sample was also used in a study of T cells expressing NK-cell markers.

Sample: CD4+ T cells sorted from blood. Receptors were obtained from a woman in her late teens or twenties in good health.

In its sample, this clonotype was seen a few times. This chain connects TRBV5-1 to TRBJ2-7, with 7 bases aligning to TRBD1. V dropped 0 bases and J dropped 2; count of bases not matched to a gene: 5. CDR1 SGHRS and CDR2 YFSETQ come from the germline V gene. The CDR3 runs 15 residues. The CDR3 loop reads CASSLGGTDTYEQYF. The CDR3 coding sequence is TGCGCCAGCAGCTTGGGTGGGACAGATACCTACGAGCAGTACTTC. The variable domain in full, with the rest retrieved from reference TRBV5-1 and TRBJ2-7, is KAGVTQTPRYLIKTRGQQVTLSCSPISGHRSVSWYQQTPGQGLQFLFEYFSETQRNKGNFPGRFSGRQFSNSRSEMNVSTLELGDSALYLCASSLGGTDTYEQYFGPGTRLTVT.

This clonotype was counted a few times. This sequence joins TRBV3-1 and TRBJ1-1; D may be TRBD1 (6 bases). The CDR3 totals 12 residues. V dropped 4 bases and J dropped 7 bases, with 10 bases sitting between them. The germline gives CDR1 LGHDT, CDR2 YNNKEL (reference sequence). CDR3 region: CASSLRDNEAFF. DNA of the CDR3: TGTGCCAGCAGCCTCCGGGACAATGAAGCTTTCTTT.